Presented here are 25 T cell receptor beta chains from one specimen sequenced in a study of blood T cell repertoires in COVID-19. Clones were read by immunoSEQ multiplex PCR, and TCRdb kept only the in-frame ones, dropping some. Of roughly 200,000 clones detected, approximately 78% appear once; the ten largest clones hold roughly 8%. Sequencing was performed on peripheral blood. The receptors derive from a woman at least 80 years old with COVID-19, enrolled during active disease.

There are a few counts of this clone. The rearrangement joins TRBV27 to TRBJ2-7; 11 bases are shared with TRBD2. V trimming: 6 bases; J trimming: 2 bases; junction bases outside the gene matches: 6. This CDR3 spans 15 amino acids. The germline V gene encodes CDR1 MNHEY and CDR2 SMNVEV (reference sequence). DNA of the CDR3: TGTGCCAGCAGCGCATCGACTAGCGGGGCCTACGAGCAGTACTTC. Amino acids: CASSASTSGAYEQYF.

The CDR3 sequence is CASSQRGTQYF. The CDR3 DNA reads as TGTGCCAGCAGCCAACGGGGGACGCAGTATTTT. The chain has TRBV3-1 (or the pseudogene TRBV3-2) and TRBJ2-3; possibly TRBD2 for D (6 bases). Trimming took off 2 bases at V and 9 bases at J, with 6 bases between the two ends. Germline loops: CDR1 LGHDT, CDR2 YNNKEL (reference sequence). The CDR3 has 11 amino acids.

The chain recombines TRBV7-2 with TRBJ1-5, with D unclear. The CDR3 totals 16 residues. V was clipped by 5 bases and J by 1 base, with 15 bases between them. Germline V gene lookup returns CDR1 SGHTA and CDR2 FQGNSA. CDR3 amino acids: CASSPGPGGSNQPQHF. In DNA form, the CDR3 reads TGTGCCAGCAGCCCTGGCCCGGGAGGAAGCAATCAGCCCCAGCATTTT.

The J gene is TRBJ2-7, the V gene TRBV29-1; 8 bases align to TRBD1. CDR1 is SQVTM and CDR2 is ANQGSEA in the germline V gene. The V and J ends lost 4 bases and 6 bases, in that order; junction bases with no gene match: 8. This CDR3 has 13 amino acids. CDR3 sequence (DNA): TGCAGCGTTGTCCAGGGGGCATCGGGCGAGCAGTACTTC. It specifies CSVVQGASGEQYF.

This chain joins TRBV4-2 and TRBJ1-1, with TRBD1 identical over 10 bases. The CDR3 sequence is 15 residues long. V shed 5 bases and J 1 base; nucleotides not matched to a gene: 4. Looked up from germline, CDR1 is LGHNA and CDR2 is YNFKEQ. The CDR3: CASSFRTGGNTEAFF. The CDR3 region has the DNA TGTGCCAGCAGCTTCCGGACAGGGGGGAACACTGAAGCTTTCTTT.

This chain links TRBV21-1 with TRBJ1-1; the table calls TRBD1, which could not be checked here. TRBV21-1 is marked as a pseudogene. This CDR3 has 14 residues. In DNA, the CDR3 is TGTGCCAGCAGCAACAGGGGCCGGAACACTGAAGCTTTCTTT. As protein: CASSNRGRNTEAFF.

In regard to this clone: The same CDR3 also results from other DNA sequences found in this sample. The chain joins TRBV9 to TRBJ2-5, with 9 bases that match TRBD1. Germline values: CDR1 SGDLS, CDR2 YYNGEE. With V trimmed by 0 bases and J by 2 bases, 5 bases remained unmatched. CDR3 length: 16 amino acids. CDR3 loop: CASSVALDRGQETQYF. CDR3 DNA: TGTGCCAGCAGCGTAGCCCTCGACAGGGGGCAAGAGACCCAGTACTTC.

This clone has a handful of counts. The chain links TRBV30 to TRBJ2-2; D ambiguous. CDR3 length equals 16 residues. The V gene lost 0 bases and the J gene lost 1 base, with 12 bases spanning the gap. Germline loops: CDR1 GTSNPN, CDR2 SVGIG (reference sequence). In DNA, the CDR3 is TGTGCCTGGAGTGTAATGCGTCTTTTGAACACCGGGGAGCTGTTTTTT. Encoded protein: CAWSVMRLLNTGELFF.

This rearrangement joins TRBV19 to TRBJ1-2, with D uncertain. The germline V gene has CDR1 LNHDA and CDR2 SQIVND (reference sequence). The CDR3 covers 11 residues. Between the trimmed V and J ends, which lost 5 bases and 8 bases, there was a span of 9 bases. The CDR3 loop reads CASSSGFGYTF. DNA for the CDR3: TGTGCCAGTAGTTCGGGGTTCGGCTACACCTTC.

This chain links TRBV19 with TRBJ1-6, with 10 nucleotides matching TRBD1. Trimming at V came to 6 bases and at J to 9 bases, leaving 2 bases not matched to a gene. CDR3 size: 13 residues. CDR1 LNHDA and CDR2 SQIVND come from the germline V gene (reference sequence). Written as DNA, the CDR3 is TGTGCCAGTAGGGGGACAGGGGCTTCACCCCTCCACTTT. Amino acids: CASRGTGASPLHF.

The V and J genes are TRBV30 and TRBJ1-1, with TRBD1 identical over 8 bases. The CDR3 has 14 residues. CDR1 GTSNPN and CDR2 SVGIG come from the germline V gene (reference sequence). Trimming took 1 base from V and 4 from J; bases not matched to a gene: 5. This chain's CDR3 is CAWSDQGALTEAFF. The CDR3 coding sequence is TGTGCCTGGAGTGACCAGGGGGCCCTCACTGAAGCTTTCTTT. Based on the CDR3 plus reference TRBV30 and TRBJ1-1, the full variable domain is SQTIHQWPATLVQPVGSPLSLECTVEGTSNPNLYWYRQAAGRGLQLLFYSVGIGQISSEVPQNLSASRPQDRQFILSSKKLLLSDSGFYLCAWSDQGALTEAFFGQGTRLTVV.

The chain links TRBV27 to TRBJ2-3; 8 nucleotides agree with TRBD2. Trimming cost V 6 bases and J 4 bases; bases outside gene matches: 9. The CDR3 runs 15 residues. Germline V gene data show CDR1 as MNHEY and CDR2 as SMNVEV (reference sequence). The CDR3 reads CASRLAGRGPDTQYF. For the CDR3, the DNA is TGTGCCAGCAGGTTAGCGGGGAGAGGGCCAGATACGCAGTATTTT.

This clone was counted once. This chain uses TRBV6-4 with TRBJ1-1; no definite D call. The V and J ends lost 3 bases and 2 bases respectively, with 7 bases between them. The CDR3 runs to 13 residues. Germline V lookup: CDR1 MRHNA, CDR2 SNTAGT. CDR3 residues: CASSEHSNTEAFF. DNA for the CDR3: TGTGCCAGCAGTGAGCACAGCAACACTGAAGCTTTCTTT.

The V and J genes are TRBV5-6 and TRBJ2-7; 8 bases match TRBD1. Germline V gene sequence: CDR1 SGHDT, CDR2 YYEEEE. The CDR3 contains 16 residues. V was clipped by 0 bases and J by 2 bases; unmatched bases: 7. CDR3 protein: CASSLGALQGAYEQYF. In nucleotides, the CDR3 is TGTGCCAGCAGCTTGGGGGCCCTACAGGGGGCCTACGAGCAGTACTTC.

V usage is TRBV30 and J usage is TRBJ2-7; TRBD2 aligns across 7 bases. The CDR3 sequence is 15 residues long. V shed 0 bases and J 3 bases; nucleotides not matched to a gene: 8. Germline assignment: CDR1 GTSNPN and CDR2 SVGIG (reference sequence). The DNA for the CDR3 is TGTGCCTGGAGTGTACCGGGGGGTTCTAACTACGAGCAGTACTTC. Protein: CAWSVPGGSNYEQYF. Full variable domain (remainder filled in from reference TRBV30 and TRBJ2-7): SQTIHQWPATLVQPVGSPLSLECTVEGTSNPNLYWYRQAAGRGLQLLFYSVGIGQISSEVPQNLSASRPQDRQFILSSKKLLLSDSGFYLCAWSVPGGSNYEQYFGPGTRLTVT.

The chain joins TRBV7-3 to TRBJ2-1, with a weak D call TRBD1 (7 bases). CDR3 length equals 15 residues. The germline V and J ends were trimmed by 5 bases and 6 bases, with 17 bases remaining between them. CDR1 SGHTA and CDR2 FQGTGA come from the germline V gene. DNA of the CDR3: TGTGCCAGCAGCCCAGGTGGGACAGCGGGCAATGAGCAGTTCTTC. It encodes CASSPGGTAGNEQFF. Full variable domain (missing parts from reference TRBV7-3 and TRBJ2-1): GAGVSQTPSNKVTEKGKYVELRCDPISGHTALYWYRQSLGQGPEFLIYFQGTGAADDSGLPNDRFFAVRPEGSVSTLKIQRTERGDSAVYLCASSPGGTAGNEQFFGPGTRLTVL.

This clone was observed a few times. The chain carries TRBV2 and TRBJ2-7; 9 bases map to TRBD1. The CDR3 is 13 residues long. The germline CDR1 and CDR2 sequences are SNHLY and FYNNEI. V trimming: 7 bases; J trimming: 5 bases; junction bases outside the gene matches: 6. The CDR3 region has the DNA TGTGCCAGCACTTGGGACAGGGCTAACGAGCAGTACTTC. This encodes CASTWDRANEQYF.

V gene TRBV5-1 combines with J gene TRBJ2-5, with D maybe TRBD1 (6 bases). The V end lost 0 bases, the J end lost 5 bases, and 14 bases lay between the germline ends. The CDR3 is 15 residues long. CDR1 and CDR2 (germline): SGHRS, YFSETQ. CDR3 nucleotides: TGCGCCAGCAGCTTGGCGCCAGGGGTTATGGAGACCCAGTACTTC. This sequence encodes CASSLAPGVMETQYF. Looking up the rest from reference TRBV5-1 and TRBJ2-5 gives the full variable domain: KAGVTQTPRYLIKTRGQQVTLSCSPISGHRSVSWYQQTPGQGLQFLFEYFSETQRNKGNFPGRFSGRQFSNSRSEMNVSTLELGDSALYLCASSLAPGVMETQYFGPGTRLLVL.

This clone was seen only a few times. Other DNA sequences in this specimen translate into the identical CDR3. The chain joins TRBV3-1 (or the pseudogene TRBV3-2) to TRBJ1-5, with 8 bases lining up with TRBD1. The V and J ends lost 4 bases and 7 bases, in that order; junction bases with no gene match: 9. The CDR3 is made up of 15 amino acids. Germline V gives CDR1 LGHDT, CDR2 YNNKEL (reference sequence). The CDR3 bases are TGTGCCAGCAGCCCTAACGGACAGGGAAACCAGCCCCAGCATTTT. It is translated as CASSPNGQGNQPQHF.

This chain links TRBV30 with TRBJ1-1; 10 bases are a match to TRBD1. V lost 3 bases to trimming and J lost 8 bases; unmatched junction nucleotides: 12. The CDR3 sequence is 15 residues long. Germline CDR1 and CDR2: GTSNPN and SVGIG (reference sequence). DNA of the CDR3: TGTGCCTGGAGCAGCCCCCGGACAGGGGGACGCGAAGCTTTCTTT. Its protein is CAWSSPRTGGREAFF.

The gene calls are TRBV5-1 and TRBJ1-1; D is uncertain. The germline V and J ends were trimmed by 5 bases and 1 base, with 12 bases remaining between them. The CDR3 contains 14 residues. The germline CDR1 and CDR2 sequences are SGHRS and YFSETQ. CDR3 amino acids: CASSLDPGNTEAFF. The CDR3, as DNA: TGCGCCAGCAGTTTAGATCCAGGGAACACTGAAGCTTTCTTT.

The chain combines TRBV5-1 with TRBJ2-7; 10 bases are a match to TRBD2. CDR1 and CDR2 (germline): SGHRS, YFSETQ. CDR3 length: 15 amino acids. V was pared by 3 bases and J by 3 bases, with 6 bases of the junction left unmatched. The CDR3, as DNA: TGCGCCAGCAGCTCCGGGACTAGCGTGGGCTACGAGCAGTACTTC. Residues: CASSSGTSVGYEQYF.

The rearrangement uses TRBV19 and TRBJ1-1; D unclear. The CDR3 covers 14 residues. Germline V gene lookup returns CDR1 LNHDA and CDR2 SQIVND (reference sequence). V lost 3 bases, J lost 3 bases, and 11 bases lay in between. DNA for the CDR3: TGTGCCAGTAGTATCCAGGTCTGGGACACTGAAGCTTTCTTT. Protein sequence: CASSIQVWDTEAFF.

The chain couples TRBV6-5 to TRBJ2-3; no clear D. The germline CDR1 and CDR2 sequences are MNHEY and SVGAGI. The CDR3 is made up of 15 amino acids. Trimming stripped 6 bases from V and 2 bases from J, with 15 bases between. CDR3 DNA: TGTGCCAGCAGCCCAAAAGGAGCAACCACAGATACGCAGTATTTT. Protein sequence: CASSPKGATTDTQYF.

The chain employs TRBV2 and TRBJ1-4; D ambiguous. The CDR3 totals 14 residues. CDR1 is SNHLY and CDR2 is FYNNEI in the germline V gene. The ends were cut back, 6 bases at V and 6 bases at J, with 14 bases in the middle. The CDR3 reads CASSAMGWDEKLFF. DNA for the CDR3: TGTGCCAGCAGCGCCATGGGCTGGGATGAAAAACTGTTTTTT.